These T cell receptor beta chains were read from a single sample in a study of T cells in Graves' hyperthyroidism and ophthalmopathy. TCRdb processed the multiplex PCR reads anew with MiXCR; each CDR3 protein has one entry. The repertoire holds about 560,000 distinct CDR3 sequences, more than 15% seen once, with approximately 7% in the top ten. The sequenced sample was blood. All receptors come from a woman in her 30s with Graves' hyperthyroidism. Each CDR3 is given with its conserved first and last residue. D genes are given only for firm matches. Clone size appears in some rows only: once, few, many, or a class for an expanded clone.

v_gene: TRBV4-1
j_gene: TRBJ1-2
abundance: NA
d_gene: TRBD1
CDR3aa: CASSQGQGSYGYTF
CDR3nt: TGCGCCAGCAGCCAAGGACAGGGTTCCTATGGCTACACCTTC

v_gene: TRBV5-1
j_gene: TRBJ2-7
abundance: few
d_gene: TRBD2
CDR3aa: CASSNTPSGSSYEQYF
CDR3nt: TGCGCCAGCAGCAACACCCCTAGCGGGAGCTCCTACGAGCAGTACTTC

v_gene: TRBV7-6
j_gene: TRBJ2-7
abundance: NA
d_gene: TRBD1
CDR3aa: CASSQLGQSYEQYF
CDR3nt: TGTGCCAGCAGCCAGCTGGGACAGTCCTACGAGCAGTACTTC

v_gene: TRBV5-5
j_gene: TRBJ1-2
abundance: many
d_gene: NA
CDR3aa: CASSLPGANYGYTF
CDR3nt: TGTGCCAGCAGCTTACCAGGGGCTAACTATGGCTACACCTTC

v_gene: TRBV15
j_gene: TRBJ1-1
abundance: many
d_gene: TRBD1
CDR3aa: CATSRDYAGGNTEAFF
CDR3nt: TGTGCCACCAGCAGAGATTATGCAGGGGGGAACACTGAAGCTTTCTTT

v_gene: TRBV6-4
j_gene: TRBJ2-7
abundance: NA
d_gene: NA
CDR3aa: CASSLYGPAYEQYF
CDR3nt: TGTGCCAGCAGTTTGTACGGGCCGGCCTACGAGCAGTACTTC

v_gene: TRBV6-1
j_gene: TRBJ2-3
abundance: few
d_gene: NA
CDR3aa: CASSITGRIQSTDTQYF
CDR3nt: TGTGCCAGCAGCATCACAGGGCGCATACAAAGCACAGATACGCAGTATTTT

v_gene: TRBV7-2
j_gene: TRBJ2-7
abundance: once
d_gene: NA
CDR3aa: CASSSDWTYSYEQYF
CDR3nt: TGCGCCAGCAGCTCGGATTGGACATACTCCTACGAGCAGTACTTC

v_gene: TRBV5-1
j_gene: TRBJ2-2
abundance: few
d_gene: TRBD1
CDR3aa: CASSLGDRENTGELFF
CDR3nt: TGCGCCAGCAGCTTGGGGGACAGGGAGAACACCGGGGAGCTGTTTTTT

v_gene: TRBV28
j_gene: TRBJ1-5
abundance: NA
d_gene: TRBD1
CDR3aa: CASSVDRGRDQPQHF
CDR3nt: TGTGCCAGCAGTGTAGACAGGGGGCGAGATCAGCCCCAGCATTTT

v_gene: TRBV27
j_gene: TRBJ2-3
abundance: NA
d_gene: NA
CDR3aa: CASSSSTGATSGPSTDTQYF
CDR3nt: NA

v_gene: TRBV11-2
j_gene: TRBJ1-4
abundance: many
d_gene: NA
CDR3aa: CASSLSGRIQGANEKLFF
CDR3nt: TGTGCCAGCAGCTTATCAGGCAGAATACAAGGGGCTAATGAAAAACTGTTTTTT

v_gene: TRBV11-2
j_gene: TRBJ2-7
abundance: many
d_gene: NA
CDR3aa: CASSLVQELRDEQYF
CDR3nt: TGTGCCAGCAGCTTAGTTCAGGAGCTTCGCGACGAGCAGTACTTC

v_gene: TRBV10-3
j_gene: TRBJ2-6
abundance: NA
d_gene: NA
CDR3aa: CAINKGASSGANVLTF
CDR3nt: TGTGCCATCAATAAAGGTGCGAGCTCTGGGGCCAACGTCCTGACTTTC

v_gene: TRBV4-3
j_gene: TRBJ2-3
abundance: few
d_gene: NA
CDR3aa: CASSQEVTGATDTQYF
CDR3nt: TGCGCCAGCAGCCAAGAAGTTACCGGGGCCACAGATACGCAGTATTTT

v_gene: TRBV7-2
j_gene: TRBJ1-1
abundance: many
d_gene: NA
CDR3aa: CASSPPSGGWNTEAFF
CDR3nt: TGTGCCAGCAGCCCACCGAGCGGGGGGTGGAACACTGAAGCTTTCTTT

v_gene: TRBV30
j_gene: TRBJ1-5
abundance: many
d_gene: NA
CDR3aa: CAWSEESNQPQHF
CDR3nt: TGTGCCTGGAGTGAAGAGAGCAATCAGCCCCAGCATTTT

v_gene: TRBV5-1
j_gene: TRBJ2-1
abundance: many
d_gene: NA
CDR3aa: CASSLVPGGYDEQFF
CDR3nt: TGCGCCAGCAGCTTGGTTCCGGGCGGGTACGATGAGCAGTTCTTC

v_gene: TRBV18
j_gene: TRBJ2-1
abundance: few
d_gene: TRBD2
CDR3aa: CASSLGTSGNYNEQFF
CDR3nt: TGTGCCAGCTCACTCGGGACTAGCGGGAACTACAATGAGCAGTTCTTC

v_gene: TRBV28
j_gene: TRBJ1-6
abundance: many
d_gene: TRBD1
CDR3aa: CANGQGNSPLHF
CDR3nt: TGTGCCAACGGACAGGGCAATTCACCCCTCCACTTT

v_gene: TRBV15
j_gene: TRBJ2-5
abundance: many
d_gene: TRBD2
CDR3aa: CATTGTSGQKTQYF
CDR3nt: TGTGCCACTACCGGGACTAGCGGTCAGAAGACCCAGTACTTC

v_gene: TRBV28
j_gene: TRBJ2-7
abundance: many
d_gene: NA
CDR3aa: CASSLGGPSAYEQYF
CDR3nt: TGTGCCAGCAGTTTAGGGGGACCCTCTGCCTACGAGCAGTACTTC

v_gene: TRBV5-1
j_gene: TRBJ2-5
abundance: NA
d_gene: TRBD2
CDR3aa: CASSSFGSSGQETQYF
CDR3nt: TGCGCCAGCAGCTCTTTCGGGAGTAGCGGGCAAGAGACCCAGTACTTC

v_gene: TRBV6-2/TRBV6-3
j_gene: TRBJ2-3
abundance: NA
d_gene: TRBD2
CDR3aa: CASNWGTSGRSTDTQYF
CDR3nt: TGTGCCAGCAATTGGGGGACTAGCGGGAGATCGACAGATACGCAGTATTTT

v_gene: TRBV10-3
j_gene: TRBJ2-3
abundance: many
d_gene: NA
CDR3aa: CARRDSDTDTQYF
CDR3nt: TGTGCCAGACGGGACTCCGACACAGATACGCAGTATTTT

v_gene: TRBV4-1
j_gene: TRBJ1-2
abundance: few
d_gene: NA
CDR3aa: CTSSQDEEWGVRYGYTF
CDR3nt: TGCACCAGCAGCCAAGATGAGGAATGGGGCGTCCGCTATGGCTACACCTTC

v_gene: TRBV10-2
j_gene: TRBJ2-5
abundance: few
d_gene: NA
CDR3aa: CASSEDAGGFGFQETQYF
CDR3nt: TGCGCCAGCAGTGAGGATGCAGGGGGGTTTGGTTTCCAAGAGACCCAGTACTTC

v_gene: TRBV9
j_gene: TRBJ1-5
abundance: NA
d_gene: NA
CDR3aa: CASSVSGNQPQHF
CDR3nt: TGTGCCAGCAGCGTATCAGGGAATCAGCCCCAGCATTTT

v_gene: TRBV5-1
j_gene: TRBJ2-2
abundance: many
d_gene: NA
CDR3aa: CASSLSGLNTGELFF
CDR3nt: TGTGCCAGCAGTTTATCCGGGTTGAACACCGGGGAGCTGTTTTTT

v_gene: TRBV6-2/TRBV6-3
j_gene: TRBJ1-6
abundance: NA
d_gene: TRBD1
CDR3aa: CASSYVGQPNSPLHF
CDR3nt: TGTGCCAGCAGTTACGTGGGACAGCCTAATTCACCCCTCCACTTT

v_gene: TRBV7-3
j_gene: TRBJ2-3
abundance: many
d_gene: TRBD2
CDR3aa: CASSLNPGLAGGADTQYF
CDR3nt: TGTGCCAGCAGCTTAAACCCCGGACTAGCGGGAGGGGCAGATACGCAGTATTTT

v_gene: TRBV4-3
j_gene: TRBJ2-1
abundance: NA
d_gene: TRBD2
CDR3aa: CASSSKMGLAGVYNKQFF
CDR3nt: TGCGCCAGCAGCTCCAAGATGGGACTAGCGGGAGTCTACAATAAGCAGTTCTTC

v_gene: TRBV14
j_gene: TRBJ1-4
abundance: NA
d_gene: NA
CDR3aa: CASRAYANEKLFF
CDR3nt: TGTGCCAGCAGGGCGTACGCGAATGAAAAACTGTTTTTT

v_gene: TRBV15
j_gene: TRBJ1-4
abundance: many
d_gene: NA
CDR3aa: CATSRDGATNEKLFF
CDR3nt: TGTGCCACCAGCAGAGATGGGGCAACTAATGAAAAACTGTTTTTT

v_gene: TRBV30
j_gene: TRBJ2-2
abundance: NA
d_gene: NA
CDR3aa: CAWIGTRTGYTGELFF
CDR3nt: TGTGCCTGGATCGGTACACGAACAGGGTACACCGGGGAGCTGTTTTTT

v_gene: TRBV30
j_gene: TRBJ2-7
abundance: NA
d_gene: NA
CDR3aa: CAWEPGAYEQYF
CDR3nt: TGTGCCTGGGAGCCGGGGGCCTACGAGCAGTACTTC